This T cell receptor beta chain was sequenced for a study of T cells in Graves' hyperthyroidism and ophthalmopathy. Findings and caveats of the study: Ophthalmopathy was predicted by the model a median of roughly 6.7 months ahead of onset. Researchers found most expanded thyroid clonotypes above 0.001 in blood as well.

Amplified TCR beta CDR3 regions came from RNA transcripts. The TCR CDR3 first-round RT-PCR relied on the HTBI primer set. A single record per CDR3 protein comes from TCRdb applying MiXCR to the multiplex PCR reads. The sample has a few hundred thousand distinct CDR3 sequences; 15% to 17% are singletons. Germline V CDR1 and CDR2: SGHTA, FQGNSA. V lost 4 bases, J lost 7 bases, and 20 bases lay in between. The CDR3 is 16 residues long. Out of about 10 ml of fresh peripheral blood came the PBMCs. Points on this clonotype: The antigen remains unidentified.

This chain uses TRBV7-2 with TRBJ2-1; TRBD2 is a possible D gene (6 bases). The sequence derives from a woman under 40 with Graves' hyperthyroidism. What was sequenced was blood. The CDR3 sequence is CASSYLASSAPNEQFF. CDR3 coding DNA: TGTGCCAGCAGCTACCTTGCGTCTAGCGCTCCGAATGAGCAGTTCTTC.